The 11 T cell receptor beta chains reported below all come from one sample, sequenced in a study of beta chain features in type 1 diabetes. Since all of the isolated RNA was reverse transcribed, expressed TCRB transcripts were what got sequenced. Produced via immunoSEQ multiplex PCR; TCRdb's table is partial and in-frame only. Of approximately 330,000 clones listed, approximately 11% are singletons. Sequences were obtained from naive CD4+ T cells from blood. Every receptor here comes from a woman aged 25 to 39 in good health.

This clone was picked up one time. The same CDR3 can be traced to other DNA sequences in this sample. This chain links TRBV6-5 with TRBJ2-1; 9 bases fit TRBD2. Per the germline V gene, CDR1 is MNHEY and CDR2 is SVGAGI. The J segment lost 0 bases and the V segment lost 3 bases, leaving 0 bases of the junction unmatched. The CDR3 spans 15 residues. The CDR3 nucleotides are TGTGCCAGCAGTTATAGCGGGAGCTCCTACAATGAGCAGTTCTTC. Translated: CASSYSGSSYNEQFF.

This rearrangement joins TRBV5-1 to TRBJ1-1, with TRBD1 matching 7 bases. Germline loops: CDR1 SGHRS, CDR2 YFSETQ. J lost 3 bases, V lost 4 bases, and 9 bases had no gene match. CDR3 size: 15 residues. This CDR3 reads CASSTGQAGYTEAFF. Here the CDR3 DNA reads TGCGCCAGCAGCACCGGACAGGCGGGGTACACTGAAGCTTTCTTT.

This clone was seen more than once but under ten times. The chain combines TRBV7-9 with TRBJ1-2; D not resolved. CDR1 and CDR2 from the germline V gene are SEHNR and FQNEAQ (reference sequence). V was shortened by 6 bases and J by 6 bases, with 11 bases between the two germline ends. This CDR3 has 12 residues. CDR3 amino acids: CASRERRDGYTF. CDR3 nucleotides: TGTGCCAGCAGGGAACGGAGGGATGGCTACACCTTC.

This clone has only a few counts. V and J are TRBV10-3 and TRBJ2-3; 12 bases map to TRBD2. V gave up 10 bases and J gave up 2 bases; unmatched junction bases: 4. This CDR3 is built from 14 residues. Germline V lookup: CDR1 ENHRY, CDR2 SYGVKD. DNA for the CDR3: TGTGCCACCGGGACTAGCGGGCTCACAGATACGCAGTATTTT. This gives the protein CATGTSGLTDTQYF.

V and J are TRBV4-1 and TRBJ2-5; 9 bases map to TRBD1. Germline V lookup: CDR1 MGHRA, CDR2 YSYEKL. The trim removed 2 bases at V and 4 bases at J, leaving 2 bases unmatched. The CDR3 is 14 residues long. The CDR3 DNA reads TGCGCCAGCAGCCAACAACAGGGGGCAGAGACCCAGTACTTC. This sequence encodes CASSQQQGAETQYF.

V usage is TRBV6-5 and J usage is TRBJ2-4; 10 bases fit TRBD1. This CDR3 comprises 15 residues. Germline values: CDR1 MNHEY, CDR2 SVGAGI. Trimming cost V 6 bases and J 13 bases; bases outside gene matches: 15. Written as DNA, the CDR3 is TGTGCCAGCAGAGGGGGACAGGGGCGATACGAACCCCAGTACTTC. This translates into CASRGGQGRYEPQYF.

This chain connects TRBV30 to TRBJ1-1, with 7 positions matching TRBD1. CDR1 and CDR2 (germline): GTSNPN, SVGIG (reference sequence). V shed 0 bases, J shed 11 bases, and the junction held 9 bases outside the gene matches. The CDR3 totals 13 residues. CDR3 nucleotide sequence: TGTGCCTGGAGTGTAGACAGGGCCGGTGGGGCTTTCTTT. Protein: CAWSVDRAGGAFF. The full variable domain, in which reference TRBV30 and TRBJ1-1 provide the parts outside the CDR3, is SQTIHQWPATLVQPVGSPLSLECTVEGTSNPNLYWYRQAAGRGLQLLFYSVGIGQISSEVPQNLSASRPQDRQFILSSKKLLLSDSGFYLCAWSVDRAGGAFFGQGTRLTVV.

The table lists this clone with a few counts. The chain joins TRBV7-8 to TRBJ2-6; no clear D. This CDR3 has 15 residues. V dropped 0 bases and J dropped 1 base, with 4 bases sitting between them. The germline V gene has CDR1 SGHVS and CDR2 FQNEAQ. CDR3 sequence reads: CASSLAQSGANVLTF. The CDR3 region has the DNA TGTGCCAGCAGCTTAGCCCAATCTGGGGCCAACGTCCTGACTTTC.

The chain recombines TRBV14 with TRBJ2-1, with 9 bases lining up with TRBD1. With 1 base clipped from V and 9 bases from J, the junction kept 4 bases outside the gene matches. The CDR3 runs 14 residues. The germline CDR1 and CDR2 sequences are SGHDN and FVKESK. This chain's CDR3 is CASSQGTGGSEQFF. As DNA, the CDR3 is TGTGCCAGCAGCCAAGGAACAGGGGGCAGTGAGCAGTTCTTC. The full variable domain, completed using reference TRBV14 and TRBJ2-1, is EAGVTQFPSHSVIEKGQTVTLRCDPISGHDNLYWYRRVMGKEIKFLLHFVKESKQDESGMPNNRFLAERTGGTYSTLKVQPAELEDSGVYFCASSQGTGGSEQFFGPGTRLTVL.

The CDR3 DNA follows: TGTGCCAGCAGCGTAGACAATAGCGGGATCACAGATACGCAGTATTTT. Protein product: CASSVDNSGITDTQYF. The chain has TRBV9 and TRBJ2-3, with 8 bases lining up with TRBD2. This CDR3 is built from 16 residues. The germline V gene encodes CDR1 SGDLS and CDR2 YYNGEE. Losses at the gene ends were 0 bases for V and 2 bases for J; bases not matched to a gene: 5.

This clone was detected only a few times. V gene TRBV5-4 combines with J gene TRBJ2-2; D not resolved. The CDR3 consists of 13 residues. V lost 4 bases and J lost 3, with 7 bases in between. Germline V CDR1 and CDR2: SGHNT, YYREEE (reference sequence). CDR3 loop: CASSASDTGELFF. CDR3 DNA sequence: TGTGCCAGCAGCGCCAGCGACACCGGGGAGCTGTTTTTT.